The 18 T cell receptor beta chains below all came from one sample that was sequenced in a study of T cell repertoires in cytomegalovirus infection. Their specific antigens are unknown. In TCRdb, the reads were re-called with MiXCR into one record per CDR3 protein. Here the sample spans more than 35,000 distinct CDR3 sequences, roughly half being singletons. Sequenced material: CD8+ T cells from cultured PBMCs, taken from culture after CMV antigen stimulation. Receptor source: a human donor in good health (CMV status not recorded). Some clones in this sample may be carry-over from other donors' samples.

The rearrangement links TRBV12-5 to TRBJ2-7; maybe TRBD2 (5 bases). V gave up 3 bases and J gave up 2 bases, with 17 bases separating them. The CDR3 consists of 16 residues. The germline gives CDR1 LGHNT, CDR2 FRNRAP. CDR3 protein: CASGFGGREKPYEQYF. CDR3 sequence (DNA): TGTGCTAGTGGTTTCGGCGGGCGAGAAAAACCCTACGAGCAGTACTTC.

Written as DNA, the CDR3 is TGTGCCAGCAGCCAAGGAACCGTCCCTAGAGGGAGTCAGCCCCAGCATTTT. Protein sequence: CASSQGTVPRGSQPQHF. The V gene is TRBV3-1, the J gene TRBJ1-5; D call uncertain. V was shortened by 1 base and J by 6 bases, with 19 bases between the two germline ends. The CDR3 runs to 17 residues. Germline values: CDR1 LGHDT, CDR2 YNNKEL (reference sequence).

The J gene is TRBJ2-1, the V gene TRBV7-6, with D uncertain. The CDR3 runs 14 residues. Germline CDR1 reads SGHVS; CDR2 reads FNYEAQ. The V end was cut by 0 bases, the J end by 9 bases, with 12 bases between. The CDR3 loop is CASSLAATDGEQFF. The CDR3 DNA sequence: TGTGCCAGCAGCTTAGCCGCGACGGACGGTGAGCAGTTCTTC.

CDR3 protein: CASSPPGTAWDEAFF. CDR3 sequence (DNA): TGCGCCAGCAGCCCCCCCGGGACGGCGTGGGATGAAGCTTTCTTT. The chain has TRBV4-1 and TRBJ1-1; a possible D gene is TRBD1 (5 bases). The V end lost 4 bases, the J end lost 7 bases, and 19 bases lay between the germline ends. This CDR3 is 15 amino acids long. Germline V gives CDR1 MGHRA, CDR2 YSYEKL.

The chain links TRBV7-3 to TRBJ2-3; D is unresolved. Trimming removed 8 bases from V and 1 base from J, with 16 bases in between. Germline V gene sequence: CDR1 SGHTA, CDR2 FQGTGA. This CDR3 is built from 15 residues. The CDR3: CASQNYVGGTDTQYF. The CDR3, as DNA: TGTGCCAGCCAAAACTATGTGGGTGGCACAGATACGCAGTATTTT.

The table lists this clonotype with a few counts. The rearrangement joins TRBV28 to TRBJ1-1, with D hard to call. Trimming removed 3 bases at V and 8 bases at J, with 7 bases between. Germline V gene sequence: CDR1 MDHEN, CDR2 SYDVKM. CDR3 length: 11 residues. The CDR3 here is CASSFGAEAFF. DNA for the CDR3: TGTGCCAGCAGTTTCGGTGCCGAAGCTTTCTTT.

This clonotype was found many times. This chain joins TRBV4-2 and TRBJ1-2; 8 bases agree with TRBD1. This CDR3 is built from 23 residues. Unmatched junction bases numbered 27, after V lost 1 base and J lost 2 bases. CDR1 and CDR2 (germline): LGHNA, YNFKEQ. CDR3 protein: CASSQAGVDRVELILKLNYGYTF. The CDR3 nucleotides read TGTGCCAGCAGCCAAGCAGGGGTGGACAGGGTCGAACTAATCCTAAAGCTAAACTATGGCTACACCTTC.

This clonotype was found a few times. This sequence joins TRBV7-6 and TRBJ2-6; D uncertain. Germline V gene lookup returns CDR1 SGHVS and CDR2 FNYEAQ. This CDR3 comprises 17 residues. V gave up 5 bases and J gave up 0 bases, with 14 bases separating them. CDR3 in DNA: TGTGCCAGCAGCCCCTATGGCCTATTCTCTGGGGCCAACGTCCTGACTTTC. Amino acid sequence: CASSPYGLFSGANVLTF. The whole variable domain, remainder taken from reference TRBV7-6 and TRBJ2-6, is GAGVSQSPRYKVTKRGQDVALRCDPISGHVSLYWYRQALGQGPEFLTYFNYEAQQDKSGLPNDRFSAERPEGSISTLTIQRTEQRDSAMYRCASSPYGLFSGANVLTFGAGSRLTVL.

DNA for the CDR3: TGTGCCAGCAGCCTGGGGGAGCTGTTTTTT. Its protein is CASSLGELFF. The chain is built from TRBV7-6 and TRBJ2-2, with D hard to call. The CDR3 totals 10 residues. CDR1 and CDR2 from the germline V gene are SGHVS and FNYEAQ. The ends were cut back, 5 bases at V and 8 bases at J, with 3 bases in the middle.

This clonotype showed up many times. J is TRBJ1-5 and V is TRBV7-2; 11 nucleotides agree with TRBD1. Germline assignment: CDR1 SGHTA and CDR2 FQGNSA. The CDR3 totals 15 residues. The V segment lost 4 bases and the J segment 6 bases; nucleotides outside the gene matches: 5. The chain's CDR3 is CASSWGTGGGQPQHF. CDR3 bases: TGTGCCAGCAGCTGGGGGACAGGGGGAGGTCAGCCCCAGCATTTT.

V and J are TRBV6-4 and TRBJ2-5, with D possibly matching TRBD1 (6 bases). V shed 6 bases and J shed 5 bases, with 22 bases lying between them. Germline CDR1 reads MRHNA; CDR2 reads SNTAGT. This CDR3 is built from 16 residues. CDR3 nucleotides: TGTGCCAGCAGAAGAAAGGCCAAGCCTAGGGGGGAGACCCAGTACTTC. Translation gives CASRRKAKPRGETQYF.

The V gene is TRBV4-1, the J gene TRBJ1-1; D unclear. CDR1 is MGHRA, CDR2 YSYEKL, per germline. Between the trimmed V and J ends, which lost 1 base and 0 bases, there was a span of 9 bases. The CDR3 runs to 15 residues. For the CDR3, the DNA is TGCGCCAGCAGCCAAGTGGGCATTATGAACACTGAAGCTTTCTTT. This gives the protein CASSQVGIMNTEAFF.

V usage is TRBV28 and J usage is TRBJ1-1; a possible D gene is TRBD1 (6 bases). Germline CDR1 MDHEN, CDR2 SYDVKM. V dropped 7 bases and J dropped 5 bases, with 11 bases sitting between them. The CDR3 runs 12 residues. Written as DNA, the CDR3 is TGTGCCAGCAACCTAGGGGGGACTGAAGCTTTCTTT. Encoded protein: CASNLGGTEAFF.

The genes are TRBV5-6 and TRBJ2-1; D is undetermined. This CDR3 contains 12 residues. V lost 0 bases to trimming and J lost 8 bases, with 6 bases between them. The V gene's germline CDR1 is SGHDT and CDR2 YYEEEE. As DNA, the CDR3 is TGTGCCAGCAGCTTGGGGGTAGATGAGCAGTTCTTC. It yields the protein CASSLGVDEQFF.

J is TRBJ2-1 and V is TRBV5-1, with TRBD2 matching 13 bases. Trimming cost V 3 bases and J 0 bases; bases outside gene matches: 3. CDR3 size: 17 residues. CDR1 is SGHRS and CDR2 is YFSETQ in the germline V gene. This chain's CDR3 is CASSSGLAGYSYNEQFF. The CDR3 nucleotides read TGCGCCAGCAGCTCGGGACTAGCGGGGTACTCCTACAATGAGCAGTTCTTC. Combining the CDR3 with reference TRBV5-1 and TRBJ2-1 gives the whole variable domain KAGVTQTPRYLIKTRGQQVTLSCSPISGHRSVSWYQQTPGQGLQFLFEYFSETQRNKGNFPGRFSGRQFSNSRSEMNVSTLELGDSALYLCASSSGLAGYSYNEQFFGPGTRLTVL.

The chain recombines TRBV20-1 with TRBJ2-1; TRBD2 matches 10 bases. V shed 0 bases, J shed 6 bases, and the junction held 8 bases outside the gene matches. The CDR3 runs to 16 residues. The germline V gene has CDR1 DFQATT and CDR2 SNEGSKA (reference sequence). In DNA form, the CDR3 reads TGCAGTGCTAGAGATCATAAACTAGCGGGGACCAATGAGCAGTTCTTC. Its translation: CSARDHKLAGTNEQFF.

This chain joins TRBV7-3 and TRBJ2-2; perhaps TRBD2 as D (5 bases). Trimming pared 2 bases from V and 7 bases from J, leaving 5 bases between. CDR3 length: 12 amino acids. Germline-derived CDR1 and CDR2 are SGHTA and FQGTGA. The CDR3 protein is CASSLEGGELFF. In DNA form, the CDR3 reads TGTGCCAGCAGCTTAGAGGGCGGGGAGCTGTTTTTT.

The CDR3 nucleotides read TGCGCCAGCAGCGGCCCCGGTGCACTACGGACCGGGGAGCTGTTTTTT. This encodes CASSGPGALRTGELFF. The genes are TRBV4-1 and TRBJ2-2; D gene ambiguous. Germline values: CDR1 MGHRA, CDR2 YSYEKL. The CDR3 length is 16 residues. V shed 5 bases and J shed 5 bases, with 18 bases lying between them.